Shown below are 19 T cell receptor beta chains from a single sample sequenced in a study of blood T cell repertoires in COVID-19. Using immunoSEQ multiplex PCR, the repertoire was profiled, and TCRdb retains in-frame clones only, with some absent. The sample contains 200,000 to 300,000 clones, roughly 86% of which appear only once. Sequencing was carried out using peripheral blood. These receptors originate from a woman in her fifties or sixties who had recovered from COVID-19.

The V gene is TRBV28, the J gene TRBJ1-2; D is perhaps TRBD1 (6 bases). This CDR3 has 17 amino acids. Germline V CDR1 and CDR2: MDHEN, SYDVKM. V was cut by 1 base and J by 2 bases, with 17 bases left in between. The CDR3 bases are TGTGCCAGCAGTTTATTCTTAGTGGACAGAAGAAACTATGGCTACACCTTC. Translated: CASSLFLVDRRNYGYTF.

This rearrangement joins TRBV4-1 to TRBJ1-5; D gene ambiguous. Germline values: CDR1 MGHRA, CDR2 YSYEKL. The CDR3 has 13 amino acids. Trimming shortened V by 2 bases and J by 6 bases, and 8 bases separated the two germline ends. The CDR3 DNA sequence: TGCGCCAGCAGCCAAACCGGGAGTCAGCCCCAGCATTTT. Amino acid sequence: CASSQTGSQPQHF.

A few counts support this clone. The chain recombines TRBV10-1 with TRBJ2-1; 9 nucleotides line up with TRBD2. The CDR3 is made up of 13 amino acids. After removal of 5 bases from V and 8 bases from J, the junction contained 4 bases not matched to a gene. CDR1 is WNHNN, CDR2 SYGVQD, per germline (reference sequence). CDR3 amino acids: CASSPAGGDEQFF. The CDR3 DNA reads TGCGCCAGCAGTCCAGCGGGGGGAGATGAGCAGTTCTTC.

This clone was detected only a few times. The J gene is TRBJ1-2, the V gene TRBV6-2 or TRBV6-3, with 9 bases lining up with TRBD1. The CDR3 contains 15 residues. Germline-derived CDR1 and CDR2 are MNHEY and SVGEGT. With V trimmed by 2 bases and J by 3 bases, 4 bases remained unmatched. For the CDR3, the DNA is TGTGCCAGCAGTTACCCCAGACAGGGGGACTATGGCTACACCTTC. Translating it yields CASSYPRQGDYGYTF.

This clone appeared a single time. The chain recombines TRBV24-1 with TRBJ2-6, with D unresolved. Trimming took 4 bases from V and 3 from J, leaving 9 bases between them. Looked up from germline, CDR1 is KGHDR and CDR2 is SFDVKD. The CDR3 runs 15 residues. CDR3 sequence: CATSDPGFGANVLTF. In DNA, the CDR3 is TGTGCCACCAGTGACCCCGGGTTTGGGGCCAACGTCCTGACTTTC.

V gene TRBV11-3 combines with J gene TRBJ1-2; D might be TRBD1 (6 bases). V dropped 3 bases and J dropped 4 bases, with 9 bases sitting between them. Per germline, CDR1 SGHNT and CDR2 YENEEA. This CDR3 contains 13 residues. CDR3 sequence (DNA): TGTGCCAGCAGCTTCGGGACAATCTATGGCTACACCTTC. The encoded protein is CASSFGTIYGYTF. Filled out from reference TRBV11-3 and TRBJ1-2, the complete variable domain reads EAGVVQSPRYKIIEKKQPVAFWCNPISGHNTLYWYLQNLGQGPELLIRYENEEAVDDSQLPKDRFSAERLKGVDSTLKIQPAELGDSAVYLCASSFGTIYGYTFGSGTRLTVV.

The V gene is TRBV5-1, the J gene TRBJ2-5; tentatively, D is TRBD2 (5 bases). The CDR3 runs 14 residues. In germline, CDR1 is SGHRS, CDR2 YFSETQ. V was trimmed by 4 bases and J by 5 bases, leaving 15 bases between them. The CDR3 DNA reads TGCGCCAGCAGCGAGATTCGGCGCGGGGAGACCCAGTACTTC. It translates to CASSEIRRGETQYF.

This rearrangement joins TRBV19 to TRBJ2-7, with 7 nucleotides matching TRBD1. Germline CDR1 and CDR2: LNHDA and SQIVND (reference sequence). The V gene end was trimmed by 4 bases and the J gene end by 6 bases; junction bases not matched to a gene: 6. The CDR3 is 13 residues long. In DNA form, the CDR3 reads TGTGCCAGTAGTACCGGGACAGTCGGCGAGCAGTACTTC. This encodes CASSTGTVGEQYF. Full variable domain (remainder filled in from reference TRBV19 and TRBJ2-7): DGGITQSPKYLFRKEGQNVTLSCEQNLNHDAMYWYRQDPGQGLRLIYYSQIVNDFQKGDIAEGYSVSREKKESFPLTVTSAQKNPTAFYLCASSTGTVGEQYFGPGTRLTVT.

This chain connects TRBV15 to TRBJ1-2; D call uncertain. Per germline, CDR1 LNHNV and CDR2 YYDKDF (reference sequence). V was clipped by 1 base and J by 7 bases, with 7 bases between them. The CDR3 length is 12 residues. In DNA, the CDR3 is TGTGCCACCAGCAGAGCCGTCGGTGGCTACACCTTC. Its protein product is CATSRAVGGYTF.

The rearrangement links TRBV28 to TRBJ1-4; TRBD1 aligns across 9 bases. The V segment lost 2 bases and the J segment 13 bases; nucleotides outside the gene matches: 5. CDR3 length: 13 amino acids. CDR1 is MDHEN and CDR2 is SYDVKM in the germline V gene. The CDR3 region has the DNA TGTGCCAGCAGTTTACCGGACAGGGGCGGACTGTTTTTT. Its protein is CASSLPDRGGLFF.

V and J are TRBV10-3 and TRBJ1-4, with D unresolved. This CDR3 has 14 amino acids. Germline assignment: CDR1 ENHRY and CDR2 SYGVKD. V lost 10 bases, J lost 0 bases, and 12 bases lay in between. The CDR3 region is CATRRDATNEKLFF. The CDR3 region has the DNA TGTGCCACTCGGAGGGATGCAACTAATGAAAAACTGTTTTTT.

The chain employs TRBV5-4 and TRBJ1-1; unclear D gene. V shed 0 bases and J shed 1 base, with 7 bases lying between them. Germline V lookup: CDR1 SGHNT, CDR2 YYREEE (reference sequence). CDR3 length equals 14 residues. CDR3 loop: CASSLGGRNTEAFF. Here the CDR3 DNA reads TGTGCCAGCAGCTTGGGAGGCAGGAACACTGAAGCTTTCTTT.

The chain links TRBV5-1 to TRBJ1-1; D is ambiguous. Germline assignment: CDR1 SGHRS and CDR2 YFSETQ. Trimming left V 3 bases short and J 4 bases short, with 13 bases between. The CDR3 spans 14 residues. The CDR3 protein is CASSYGPYPTEAFF. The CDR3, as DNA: TGCGCCAGCAGCTATGGGCCCTACCCCACTGAAGCTTTCTTT.

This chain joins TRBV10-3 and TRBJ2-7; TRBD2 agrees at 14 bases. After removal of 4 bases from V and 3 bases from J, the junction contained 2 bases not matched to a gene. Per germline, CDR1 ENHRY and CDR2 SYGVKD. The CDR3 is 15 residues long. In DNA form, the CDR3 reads TGTGCCATCAGTGGTGGACTAGCGGGGGGCTACGAGCAGTACTTC. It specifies CAISGGLAGGYEQYF.

CDR3 sequence (DNA): TGCGCCAGCAGCCAAGATTTTAGATCAGGGGTCTATGGCTACACCTTC. Translated, it gives CASSQDFRSGVYGYTF. V gene TRBV4-1 combines with J gene TRBJ1-2, with a tentative D call TRBD1 (6 bases). Germline-derived CDR1 and CDR2 are MGHRA and YSYEKL. The CDR3 is made up of 16 amino acids. Trimming removed 0 bases from V and 4 bases from J, with 15 bases in between.

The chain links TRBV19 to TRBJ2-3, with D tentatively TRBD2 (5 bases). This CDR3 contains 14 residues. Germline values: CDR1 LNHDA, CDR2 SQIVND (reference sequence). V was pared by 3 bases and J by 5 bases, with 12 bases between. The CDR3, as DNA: TGTGCCAGTAGTATTGACTCCGCGGGAGATACGCAGTATTTT. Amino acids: CASSIDSAGDTQYF.

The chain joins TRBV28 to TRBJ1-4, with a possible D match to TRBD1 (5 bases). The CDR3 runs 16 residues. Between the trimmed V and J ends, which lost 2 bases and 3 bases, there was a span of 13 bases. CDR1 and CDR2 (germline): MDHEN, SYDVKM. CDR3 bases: TGTGCCAGCAGTTTAGTCCCCGGCAGGGCTAATGAAAAACTGTTTTTT. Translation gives CASSLVPGRANEKLFF.

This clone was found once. The CDR3 DNA reads TGTGCCAGCAGTGAACAGGGGGGCAATGAGCAGTTCTTC. Translated, it gives CASSEQGGNEQFF. The chain employs TRBV2 and TRBJ2-1; D might be TRBD1 (7 bases). Germline CDR1 reads SNHLY; CDR2 reads FYNNEI. Between the trimmed V and J ends, which lost 2 bases and 6 bases, there was a span of 8 bases. The CDR3 length is 13 residues.

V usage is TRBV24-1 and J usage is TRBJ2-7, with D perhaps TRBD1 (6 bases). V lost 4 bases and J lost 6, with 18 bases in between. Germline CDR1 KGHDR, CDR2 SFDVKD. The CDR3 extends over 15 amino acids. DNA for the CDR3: TGTGCCACCAGTGAGAAGGGGACACCATTTTCCGAGCAGTACTTC. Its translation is CATSEKGTPFSEQYF.